Listed below are T cell receptor beta chains from one sample, sequenced in a study of control samples from healthy donors and cancer patients. TCRdb's table, derived via immunoSEQ multiplex PCR, lists solely in-frame clones and lacks some. Among about 160,000 clones listed, 96% were seen once. Sequencing was performed on blood. The source is a woman aged 25 to 39 in good health. CDR3s include the opening cysteine and the closing phenylalanine or tryptophan. The D gene is left open where the match is weak. Clone sizes are given selectively: once, few, many, or a class where the clone is expanded.

clone_size j_call v_call d_call cdr3_nt cdr3_aa
once TRBJ2-7 TRBV10-3 NA TGTGCCATCAGTGAGGCATACGAGCAGTACTTC CAISEAYEQYF
NA TRBJ1-2 TRBV3-1/TRBV3-2 TRBD1 TGTGCCAGCAGCCAAGGGGACAGGGGCTGGTCATACACCTTC CASSQGDRGWSYTF
NA TRBJ1-5 TRBV5-5 TRBD1 TGTGCCAGCAGCCCTTCCGGGACAGGGGATCAGCCCCAGCATTTT CASSPSGTGDQPQHF
NA TRBJ1-2 TRBV6-5 NA TGTGCCAGCAGTTACTCGGTGGTAGGGGACGTCCTAGGCTACACCTTC CASSYSVVGDVLGYTF
NA TRBJ1-4 TRBV6-6 TRBD1 TGTGCCAGCAGTTCTGGACAGGGGGCCACTAATGAAAAACTGTTTTTT CASSSGQGATNEKLFF
NA TRBJ1-2 TRBV3-1/TRBV3-2 TRBD1 TGTGCCAGCAGCCAGAGGGGCGCACAGGGGCGATCCGGCTACACCTTC CASSQRGAQGRSGYTF
NA TRBJ2-3 TRBV27 TRBD2 TGTGCCACCCTGGGGCTAGCGGGGCCCACAGATACGCAGTATTTT CATLGLAGPTDTQYF
NA TRBJ1-1 TRBV28 TRBD1 TGTGCCAGCAGTTTCTACAGGGGGCTATCGGACACTGAAGCTTTCTTT CASSFYRGLSDTEAFF
NA TRBJ1-1 TRBV28 NA TGTGCCAGCAGTTTACCCGCCGGGGTGAGCACTGAAGCTTTCTTT CASSLPAGVSTEAFF
NA TRBJ1-4 TRBV7-9 TRBD1 TGTGCCAGCAGCTTAGCCCGGGGACAGGATAATGAAAAACTGTTTTTT CASSLARGQDNEKLFF
NA TRBJ1-1 TRBV6-6 NA TGTGCCAGCAGTTACGTCGAAGTGAACACTGAAGCTTTCTTT CASSYVEVNTEAFF
NA TRBJ2-2 TRBV5-1 TRBD1 TGCGCCAGCAGCCCGACAGGGGGCGTTGAGCACCGGGGAGCTGTTTTT CASSPTGGVEHRGAVF